This T cell receptor (beta chain) is drawn from a study of blood T cell repertoires in COVID-19. CDR3 size: 15 residues. Germline V gene data show CDR1 as WNHNN and CDR2 as SYGVQD (reference sequence). V shed 2 bases and J 1 base; nucleotides not matched to a gene: 2. The data were produced by immunoSEQ multiplex PCR, yet TCRdb's version contains in-frame clones alone and is incomplete. The top ten clones hold around 1.2% of a sample with hundreds of thousands of clones, 88% of them seen once. The receptor was isolated from a woman in her forties with acute COVID-19. The sequencing input was PBMCs or T cells enriched from blood (not recorded which). The rearrangement uses TRBV10-1 and TRBJ2-7, with 10 positions matching TRBD2. For the CDR3, the DNA is TGCGCCAGCAGTGAGACTAGCGGGATATCCTACGAGCAGTACTTC. Its protein is CASSETSGISYEQYF.